The TCR beta chain under discussion was sequenced for a study of cytomegalovirus exposure and HLA in healthy donors. General study points: Rare TCR sequences predominated, though certain public TCRs were found in many donors.

This CDR3 is 13 amino acids long. V was cut by 8 bases and J by 4 bases, with 12 bases left in between. Germline-derived CDR1 and CDR2 are SNHLY and FYNNEI. About this clone itself: Its antigen remains unknown.

Using immunoSEQ multiplex PCR, the repertoire was profiled, and TCRdb retains in-frame clones only, with some absent. The sample holds about 110,000 clones, 85% to 90% seen once. This chain joins TRBV2 and TRBJ2-1; unclear D gene. The TCR originated in a woman between 25 and 40 years old in good health and CMV-seropositive. The sample was PBMCs. CDR3 DNA sequence: TGTGCCAGCGGCGCGACTCCTTACAATGAGCAGTTCTTC. This translates into CASGATPYNEQFF.